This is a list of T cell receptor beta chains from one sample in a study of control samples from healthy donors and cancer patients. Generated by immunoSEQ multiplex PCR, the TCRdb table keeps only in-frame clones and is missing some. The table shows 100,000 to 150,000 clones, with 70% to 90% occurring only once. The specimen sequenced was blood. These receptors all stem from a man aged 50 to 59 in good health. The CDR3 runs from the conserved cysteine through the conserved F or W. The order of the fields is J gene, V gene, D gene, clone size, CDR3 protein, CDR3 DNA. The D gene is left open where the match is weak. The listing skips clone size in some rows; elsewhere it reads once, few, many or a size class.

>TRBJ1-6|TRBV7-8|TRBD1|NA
CASSSRAQGRTPYNSPLHF
TGTGCCAGCAGCTCGAGAGCACAGGGGCGAACTCCATATAATTCACCCCTCCACTTT
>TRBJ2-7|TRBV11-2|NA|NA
CASSSQSAGRSYEQYF
TGTGCCAGCAGCTCCCAATCCGCCGGGCGCTCCTACGAGCAGTACTTC
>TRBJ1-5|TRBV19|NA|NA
CASSIGPYSNQPQHF
TGTGCCAGTAGTATAGGGCCCTATAGCAATCAGCCCCAGCATTTT
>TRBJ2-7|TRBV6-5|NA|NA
CATQRGGAQTYEQYF
TGTGCCACCCAGAGGGGGGGGGCACAAACCTACGAGCAGTACTTC
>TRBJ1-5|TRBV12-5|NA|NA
CASGLVPGGDQPQHF
TGTGCTAGTGGTTTGGTCCCCGGTGGGGATCAGCCCCAGCATTTT
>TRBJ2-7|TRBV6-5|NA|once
CASSYYARPGEQYF
TGTGCCAGCAGTTACTATGCGAGGCCTGGCGAGCAGTACTTC
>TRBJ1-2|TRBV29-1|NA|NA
CSVEDRKSYGYTF
TGCAGCGTTGAAGATCGAAAGAGTTATGGCTACACCTTC
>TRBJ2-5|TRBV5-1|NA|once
CASSLTGRETQYF
TGCGCCAGCAGCTTGACCGGTCGGGAGACCCAGTACTTC
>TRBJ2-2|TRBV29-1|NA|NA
CSADSDTGELFF
TGCAGCGCCGACTCTGACACCGGGGAGCTGTTTTTT
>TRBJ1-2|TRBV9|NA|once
CASSVMGGGGYGYTF
TGTGCCAGCAGCGTGATGGGGGGAGGCGGCTATGGCTACACCTTC
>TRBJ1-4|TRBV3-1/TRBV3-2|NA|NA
CASSLPGVRWKLFF
TGTGCCAGCAGCCTACCGGGCGTTCGCTGGAAACTGTTTTTT
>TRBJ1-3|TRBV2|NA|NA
CASRTPYSGNTIYF
TGTGCCAGCAGGACCCCTTACTCTGGAAACACCATATATTTT
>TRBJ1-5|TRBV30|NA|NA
CAWSRQNNQPQHF
TGTGCCTGGAGTAGACAGAACAATCAGCCCCAGCATTTT
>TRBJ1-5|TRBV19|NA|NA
CASSIPGEDQPQHF
TGTGCCAGTAGTATACCAGGGGAGGATCAGCCCCAGCATTTT
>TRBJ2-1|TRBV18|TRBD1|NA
CASSQRTGASNEQFF
TGTGCCAGCTCACAAAGGACAGGGGCGAGCAATGAGCAGTTCTTC
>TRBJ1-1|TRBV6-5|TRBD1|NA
CASSRDRNTEAFF
TGTGCCAGCAGTAGGGACAGGAACACTGAAGCTTTCTTT
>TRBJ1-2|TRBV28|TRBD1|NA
CASSLEGARGYTF
TGTGCCAGCAGTTTAGAGGGGGCTCGAGGCTACACCTTC
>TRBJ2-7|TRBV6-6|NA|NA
CASSYSPGQGAEQYF
TGTGCCAGCAGTTACTCGCCAGGGCAGGGCGCCGAGCAGTACTTC
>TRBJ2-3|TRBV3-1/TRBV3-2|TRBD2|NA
CASSPDPNSGRSTDTQYF
TGTGCCAGCAGTCCTGATCCTAATAGCGGGAGGAGCACAGATACGCAGTATTTT
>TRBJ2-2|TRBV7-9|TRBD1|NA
CASSTGVGTGELFF
TGTGCCAGCAGCACAGGGGTGGGCACCGGGGAGCTGTTTTTT
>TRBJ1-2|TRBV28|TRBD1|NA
CASSTGQGLHYGYTF
TGTGCCAGCAGTACAGGACAGGGGTTACACTATGGCTACACCTTC
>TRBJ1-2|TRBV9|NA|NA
CASSASALGASYGYTF
TGTGCCAGCAGCGCGAGTGCCCTGGGAGCCTCCTATGGCTACACCTTC
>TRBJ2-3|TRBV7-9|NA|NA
CASSFDGGASDTQYF
TGTGCCAGCAGCTTCGACGGGGGCGCCTCAGATACGCAGTATTTT
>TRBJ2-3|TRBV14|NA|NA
CASSLFWGESTDTQYF
TGTGCCAGCAGCCTTTTTTGGGGTGAGAGCACAGATACGCAGTATTTT
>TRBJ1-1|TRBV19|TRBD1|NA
CASSYPGGPSNTEAFF
TGTGCCAGTAGCTATCCAGGGGGCCCTTCGAACACTGAAGCTTTCTTT
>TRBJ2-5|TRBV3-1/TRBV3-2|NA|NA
CASENRVRQETQYF
TGTGCCAGTGAAAACCGAGTCAGACAAGAGACCCAGTACTTC
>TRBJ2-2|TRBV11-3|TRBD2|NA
CASSIAGANTGELFF
TGTGCCAGCAGCATAGCGGGGGCGAACACCGGGGAGCTGTTTTTT
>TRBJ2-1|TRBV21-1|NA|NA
CASSAQPRTVFNEQFF
TGTGCCAGCAGCGCCCAACCACGGACAGTCTTCAATGAGCAGTTCTTC
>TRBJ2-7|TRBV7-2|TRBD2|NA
CASSLVGGTRSHEQYF
TGTGCCAGCAGCTTAGTTGGGGGGACTAGGTCCCACGAGCAGTACTTC
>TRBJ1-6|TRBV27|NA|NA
CASRGATRSPLHF
TGTGCCAGCAGGGGGGCGACACGGTCACCCCTCCACTTT
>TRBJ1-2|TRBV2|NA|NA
CASTGYGYTF
TGTGCCAGCACCGGCTATGGCTACACCTTC